These 22 T cell receptor beta chains share one sample of origin, sequenced in a study of identical twins. A single record per CDR3 protein comes from TCRdb applying MiXCR to the 5' RACE reads. In the table there are some 96,000 distinct CDR3 sequences, 4.5% to 6.5% of which are singletons. Sequenced input: memory T cells sorted from blood. The receptors originated from a woman aged 50 to 65 in good health.

This clonotype was seen many times. V gene TRBV27 combines with J gene TRBJ1-3; 7 bases match TRBD1. V trimming: 6 bases; J trimming: 0 bases; junction bases outside the gene matches: 5. The CDR3 length is 15 residues. CDR1 is MNHEY, CDR2 SMNVEV, per germline (reference sequence). The CDR3 here is CASRLTGLSGNTIYF. CDR3 in DNA: TGTGCCAGCAGACTGACAGGGCTCTCTGGAAACACCATATATTTT.

This clonotype has a handful of counts. The V call is TRBV4-1, the J call TRBJ2-2; 7 bases align to TRBD2. The CDR3 sequence is 16 residues long. With V trimmed by 2 bases and J by 2 bases, 5 bases remained unmatched. Germline V gene lookup returns CDR1 MGHRA and CDR2 YSYEKL. The CDR3 region has the DNA TGCGCCAGCAGCCAACCGGGACTACCCAACACCGGGGAGCTGTTTTTT. It yields the protein CASSQPGLPNTGELFF.

This clonotype was seen many times. The rearrangement uses TRBV4-1 and TRBJ2-1, with D unclear. Germline V gives CDR1 MGHRA, CDR2 YSYEKL. The CDR3 is 13 residues long. Trimming took off 0 bases at V and 9 bases at J, with 9 bases between the two ends. The CDR3, as DNA: TGCGCCAGCAGCCAAGAGATAGGTGTTGAGCAGTTCTTC. Translated, it gives CASSQEIGVEQFF.

This clonotype occurred many times. This chain joins TRBV7-9 and TRBJ1-1; 9 bases fit TRBD1. The CDR3 is 13 amino acids. V shed 5 bases, J shed 7 bases, and the junction held 5 bases outside the gene matches. CDR1 is SEHNR and CDR2 is FQNEAQ in the germline V gene (reference sequence). CDR3 bases: TGTGCCAGCAGCCTAACAGGGGGCTTTGAAGCTTTCTTT. Its protein product is CASSLTGGFEAFF. Supplemented by reference TRBV7-9 and TRBJ1-1, the full variable domain reads DTGVSQNPRHKITKRGQNVTFRCDPISEHNRLYWYRQTLGQGPEFLTYFQNEAQLEKSRLLSDRFSAERPKGSFSTLEIQRTEQGDSAMYLCASSLTGGFEAFFGQGTRLTVV.

In its sample, this clonotype was seen many times. The V call is TRBV15, the J call TRBJ2-1, with unresolved D. The CDR3 covers 14 residues. V lost 3 bases, J lost 3 bases, and 9 bases lay in between. CDR1 LNHNV and CDR2 YYDKDF come from the germline V gene (reference sequence). CDR3 sequence (DNA): TGTGCCACCAGCAGGCCACCGGGCTACAATGAGCAGTTCTTC. Protein sequence: CATSRPPGYNEQFF.

This clonotype was seen a handful of times. The V gene is TRBV13, the J gene TRBJ1-3; D may be TRBD1 (6 bases). The CDR3 loop spans 13 amino acids. Germline V gene lookup returns CDR1 PRHDT and CDR2 FYEKMQ (reference sequence). V was pared by 5 bases and J by 8 bases, with 13 bases between. The CDR3 here is CASSPPRGDTIYF. The CDR3 nucleotides are TGTGCCAGCAGCCCGCCCAGGGGAGACACCATATATTTT. The entire variable domain, with the rest obtained from reference TRBV13 and TRBJ1-3, is as follows: AAGVIQSPRHLIKEKRETATLKCYPIPRHDTVYWYQQGPGQDPQFLISFYEKMQSDKGSIPDRFSAQQFSDYHSELNMSSLELGDSALYFCASSPPRGDTIYFGEGSWLTVV.

In its sample, this clonotype was seen many times. One end of the junction varies from germline; a read error may be responsible. The chain joins TRBV7-2 to TRBJ2-7, with 10 bases matching TRBD2. The CDR3 totals 12 residues. Germline CDR1 reads SGHTA; CDR2 reads FQGNSA. The CDR3 DNA reads TGCATGGAGCGGGAGGGTCGGGGCGAGCAGTACTTC. Translated, it gives CMEREGRGEQYF.

V gene TRBV10-3 combines with J gene TRBJ2-1; 9 bases map to TRBD2. The length of the CDR3 is 16 residues. V dropped 0 bases and J dropped 8; count of bases not matched to a gene: 8. The germline CDR1 and CDR2 sequences are ENHRY and SYGVKD. The CDR3 reads CAISESGSGSSDEQFF. DNA of the CDR3: TGTGCCATCAGTGAGTCGGGTAGCGGGAGCAGCGATGAGCAGTTCTTC.

This clonotype was seen ten or more times. V is TRBV2 and J is TRBJ1-1, with TRBD1 matching 7 bases. The CDR3 is 14 residues long. CDR1 and CDR2 from the germline V gene are SNHLY and FYNNEI. Trimming at V came to 6 bases and at J to 7 bases, leaving 11 bases not matched to a gene. Written as DNA, the CDR3 is TGTGCCAGCAGCGGACAGGTAGTCGGTGGTGAAGCTTTCTTT. Translated, it gives CASSGQVVGGEAFF.

This clonotype came up a few times. V and J are TRBV2 and TRBJ1-1, with a weak D call TRBD1 (6 bases). Looked up from germline, CDR1 is SNHLY and CDR2 is FYNNEI. CDR3 length equals 13 residues. V was cut by 8 bases and J by 4 bases, with 14 bases left in between. DNA of the CDR3: TGTGCCAGCCGAGCAGGGGATTTCACTGAAGCTTTCTTT. Its protein product is CASRAGDFTEAFF. The full variable domain, rest sourced from reference TRBV2 and TRBJ1-1, is EPEVTQTPSHQVTQMGQEVILRCVPISNHLYFYWYRQILGQKVEFLVSFYNNEISEKSEIFDDQFSVERPDGSNFTLKIRSTKLEDSAMYFCASRAGDFTEAFFGQGTRLTVV.

Many counts were recorded for this clonotype. The J gene is TRBJ1-1, the V gene TRBV29-1; D may be TRBD1 (5 bases). V was clipped by 2 bases and J by 10 bases, with 17 bases between them. The germline gives CDR1 SQVTM, CDR2 ANQGSEA. The CDR3 totals 13 residues. CDR3 residues: CSVELRGGVRAFF. Written as DNA, the CDR3 is TGCAGCGTTGAACTGCGGGGCGGTGTGAGAGCTTTCTTT.

This clonotype has a handful of counts. This chain uses TRBV20-1 with TRBJ1-1; D call uncertain. The V and J ends lost 3 bases and 1 base respectively, with 9 bases between them. This CDR3 is built from 13 residues. CDR1 and CDR2 from the germline V gene are DFQATT and SNEGSKA (reference sequence). CDR3 protein: CSASVRQNTEAFF. The CDR3 bases are TGCAGTGCTAGCGTCCGACAGAACACTGAAGCTTTCTTT.

In its sample, this clonotype was seen many times. This chain uses TRBV20-1 with TRBJ1-6; D gene uncertain. Deletions cut 0 bases from V and 7 bases from J, with 4 bases between. This CDR3 region has 12 residues. Germline V gene sequence: CDR1 DFQATT, CDR2 SNEGSKA (reference sequence). The CDR3 reads CSARDRNSPLHF. The CDR3 region has the DNA TGCAGTGCTAGAGATAGGAATTCACCCCTCCACTTT.

This clonotype turned up a few times. The chain carries TRBV27 and TRBJ1-6; D remains ambiguous. Trimming took off 9 bases at V and 9 bases at J, with 12 bases between the two ends. This CDR3 has 12 residues. Germline CDR1 and CDR2: MNHEY and SMNVEV (reference sequence). The CDR3 loop reads CASKILSSPLHF. CDR3 nucleotides: TGTGCCAGTAAAATATTGTCTTCACCCCTCCACTTT.

This clonotype was picked up many times. CDR3 in DNA: TGCAGTGCTGACCCTAGCACAGATACGCAGTATTTT. This encodes CSADPSTDTQYF. The chain links TRBV20-1 to TRBJ2-3; D is undetermined. Germline assignment: CDR1 DFQATT and CDR2 SNEGSKA (reference sequence). The CDR3 is 12 amino acids. V was clipped by 5 bases and J by 0 bases, with 6 bases between them.

The chain couples TRBV7-2 to TRBJ2-1, with 8 nucleotides matching TRBD2. The CDR3 has 16 amino acids. The V segment lost 2 bases and the J segment 5 bases; nucleotides outside the gene matches: 8. The V gene's germline CDR1 is SGHTA and CDR2 FQGNSA. CDR3 protein: CASSLQAGVRDNEQFF. CDR3 DNA sequence: TGTGCCAGCAGCTTACAAGCGGGAGTTCGCGACAATGAGCAGTTCTTC.

This clonotype came up many times. The chain uses TRBV5-4 and TRBJ2-5, with 9 bases aligning to TRBD2. Germline CDR1 and CDR2: SGHNT and YYREEE (reference sequence). The CDR3 runs to 15 residues. J lost 4 bases, V lost 4 bases, and 8 bases had no gene match. CDR3 nucleotides: TGTGCCAGCAGCCCGCCGGGACTAGCAAGAGAGACCCAGTACTTC. It codes for CASSPPGLARETQYF.

This chain joins TRBV21-1 and TRBJ2-7; the table's D call TRBD1 went unverified against the DNA. TRBV21-1 is listed as a pseudogene. CDR3 length: 16 residues. The CDR3 sequence is CAGSHSLDRVSYEQYV. In DNA form, the CDR3 reads TGTGCCGGCTCGCATAGTCTGGACAGGGTATCCTACGAGCAGTACGTC.

This clonotype came up many times. The rearrangement uses TRBV24-1 and TRBJ2-1, with D perhaps TRBD2 (5 bases). The CDR3 consists of 15 residues. CDR1 and CDR2 (germline): KGHDR, SFDVKD. Trimming shortened V by 4 bases and J by 11 bases, and 20 bases separated the two germline ends. CDR3 loop: CATSDRDYVRKKQFF. The CDR3 nucleotides read TGTGCCACCAGTGACCGAGACTACGTTCGGAAGAAGCAGTTCTTC.

This clonotype was recorded many times. This rearrangement joins TRBV3-1 to TRBJ2-7; 8 nucleotides align to TRBD2. V shed 0 bases, J shed 2 bases, and the junction held 12 bases outside the gene matches. The CDR3 is 18 amino acids. Germline-derived CDR1 and CDR2 are LGHDT and YNNKEL (reference sequence). The CDR3 nucleotides read TGTGCCAGCAGCCAAGATCAAGGTAGCGGGGTCGTAGCCTACGAGCAGTACTTC. It encodes CASSQDQGSGVVAYEQYF.

This clonotype was seen at least ten times. This chain links TRBV6-5 with TRBJ1-4; D remains ambiguous. This CDR3 spans 11 amino acids. Trimming left V 8 bases short and J 8 bases short, with 9 bases between. Per germline, CDR1 MNHEY and CDR2 SVGAGI. The CDR3 protein is CASRDSEKLFF. The CDR3 DNA follows: TGTGCCAGCCGGGATAGCGAAAAACTGTTTTTT.

This clonotype came up a few times. This chain uses TRBV2 with TRBJ1-5; maybe TRBD1 (5 bases). The CDR3 covers 14 residues. The germline V and J ends were trimmed by 6 bases and 6 bases, with 15 bases remaining between them. CDR1 is SNHLY, CDR2 FYNNEI, per germline. The CDR3 region is CASSPPQGGQPQHF. The CDR3 bases are TGTGCCAGCAGCCCCCCCCAGGGAGGTCAGCCCCAGCATTTT.